This T cell receptor (beta chain) was sequenced in a study of T cell repertoires in cytomegalovirus infection. The wider study: CMV infection together with matching HLA type was indicated by public TCR beta signatures. Study findings and constraints: Within the response measured ex vivo, HLA-C-restricted CMV-specific TCR beta clonotypes were dominant. Based on cumulative public TCR beta family frequency, carriers of CMV plus the relevant HLA were identified.

This clonotype appeared many times. Antigen unknown. V lost 5 bases to trimming and J lost 4 bases; unmatched junction nucleotides: 4. The germline V gene encodes CDR1 SEHNR and CDR2 FQNEAQ (reference sequence). The CDR3 runs to 13 residues. Via MiXCR, TCRdb re-called the reads, giving one row per CDR3 protein. The data contain under 200,000 distinct CDR3 sequences, roughly 9.8% of them singletons. The clonotype comes from a human donor in good health (CMV status not recorded). Some clones in this sample may be carry-over from other donors' samples. V usage is TRBV7-9 and J usage is TRBJ1-2; 7 positions match TRBD1. Material for sequencing was PBMCs. The DNA for the CDR3 is TGTGCCAGCAGCCAGGGGACAGCCTATGGCTACACCTTC. It specifies CASSQGTAYGYTF.